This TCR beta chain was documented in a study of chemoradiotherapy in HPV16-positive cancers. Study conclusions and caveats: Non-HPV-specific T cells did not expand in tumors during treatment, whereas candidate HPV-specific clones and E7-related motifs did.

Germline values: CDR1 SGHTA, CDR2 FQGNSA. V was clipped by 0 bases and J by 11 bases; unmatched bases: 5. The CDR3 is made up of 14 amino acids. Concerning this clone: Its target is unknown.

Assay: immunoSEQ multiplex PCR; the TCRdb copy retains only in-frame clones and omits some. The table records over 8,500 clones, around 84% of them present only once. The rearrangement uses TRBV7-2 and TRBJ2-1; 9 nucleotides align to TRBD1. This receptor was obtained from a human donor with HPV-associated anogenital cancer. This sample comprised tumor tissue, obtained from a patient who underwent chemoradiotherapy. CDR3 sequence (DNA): TGTGCCAGCAGCTTAGCGTTGGGACAGGGTAAGCAGTTCTTC. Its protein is CASSLALGQGKQFF.